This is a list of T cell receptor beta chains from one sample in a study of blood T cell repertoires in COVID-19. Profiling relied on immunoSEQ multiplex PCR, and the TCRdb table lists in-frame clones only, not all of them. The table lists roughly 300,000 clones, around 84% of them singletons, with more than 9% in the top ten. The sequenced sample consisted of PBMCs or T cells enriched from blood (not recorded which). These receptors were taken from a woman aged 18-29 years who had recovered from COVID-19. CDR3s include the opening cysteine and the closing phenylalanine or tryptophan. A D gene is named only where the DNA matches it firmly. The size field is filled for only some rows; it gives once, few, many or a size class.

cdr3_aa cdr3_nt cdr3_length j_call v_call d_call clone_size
CATSRIPRGLNEKLFF TGTGCCACCAGCAGAATTCCCAGGGGGCTTAATGAAAAACTGTTTTTT 16 TRBJ1-4 TRBV15 TRBD1 few
CASSQGGGIDTQYF TGTGCCAGCAGCCAAGGCGGGGGTATAGATACGCAGTATTTT 14 TRBJ2-3 TRBV3-1/TRBV3-2 TRBD2 -
CASSVRTGCTYNEQFF TGTGCCAGCAGCGTTAGGACAGGGTGCACCTACAATGAGCAGTTCTTC 16 TRBJ2-1 TRBV21-1 - -
CASSNRWGEQYF TGTGCCAGTAGTAACAGGTGGGGCGAGCAGTACTTC 12 TRBJ2-7 TRBV19 - -
CASSLRGLGYTF TGTGCCAGCAGTTTAAGGGGGTTAGGCTACACCTTC 12 TRBJ1-2 TRBV28 - -
CASSQDSAPGSSYNEQFF TGCGCCAGCAGCCAAGATAGCGCGCCTGGTAGCTCCTACAATGAGCAGTTCTTC 18 TRBJ2-1 TRBV4-1 - -
CSASGTGTKQETQYF TGCAGTGCTAGTGGGACCGGGACTAAACAAGAGACCCAGTACTTC 15 TRBJ2-5 TRBV20-1 TRBD2 -
CASSHGTVNYGYTF TGTGCCAGCAGTCACGGGACAGTTAACTATGGCTACACCTTC 14 TRBJ1-2 TRBV6-5 TRBD1 once
CASSRTGESQETQYF TGTGCCAGCAGTCGGACAGGGGAGAGCCAAGAGACCCAGTACTTC 15 TRBJ2-5 TRBV6-5 TRBD1 -
CASSQQGAPNEKLFF TGCGCCAGCAGTCAACAGGGGGCCCCTAATGAAAAACTGTTTTTT 15 TRBJ1-4 TRBV23-1 TRBD1 -
CASSIDSSRVFYEQYF TGTGCCAGTAGTATAGATAGCTCCCGGGTGTTTTACGAGCAGTACTTC 16 TRBJ2-7 TRBV19 - -
CASSNLPGQGYGYTF TGCGCCAGCAGCAACCTACCGGGACAGGGTTATGGCTACACCTTC 15 TRBJ1-2 TRBV5-1 TRBD1 -
CASSPTSGSTDTQYF TGCGCCAGCAGTCCTACTAGCGGGAGCACAGATACGCAGTATTTT 15 TRBJ2-3 TRBV10-1 TRBD2 -
CASSGQGAQNTEAFF TGTGCCAGCAGCGGACAGGGGGCTCAGAACACTGAAGCTTTCTTT 15 TRBJ1-1 TRBV28 TRBD1 -
CASSLGRGAEKLFF TGCGCCAGCAGCTTGGGCAGGGGGGCTGAAAAACTGTTTTTT 14 TRBJ1-4 TRBV5-1 TRBD1 -
CASSQDPGLAGAQETQYF TGCGCCAGCAGCCAAGATCCAGGACTAGCGGGGGCCCAAGAGACCCAGTACTTC 18 TRBJ2-5 TRBV4-1 TRBD2 -
CASSPQGTTEAFF TGTGCCAGCTCACCTCAGGGAACCACTGAAGCTTTCTTT 13 TRBJ1-1 TRBV18 - -
CASSLGVAGINQPQHF TGTGCCAGCAGCTTAGGGGTGGCAGGGATCAATCAGCCCCAGCATTTT 16 TRBJ1-5 TRBV7-9 - -
CASSGGAGGITLNTGELFF TGTGCCAGCAGCGGGGGCGCAGGGGGGATTACCTTGAACACCGGGGAGCTGTTTTTT 19 TRBJ2-2 TRBV11-2 - -
CASSYLAGRTDTQYF TGTGCCAGCAGCTATTTAGCGGGCCGCACAGATACGCAGTATTTT 15 TRBJ2-3 TRBV2 TRBD2 -
CASSVAAGLGTEAFF TGTGCCAGCAGCGTAGCCGCGGGGTTAGGCACTGAAGCTTTCTTT 15 TRBJ1-1 TRBV9 - once
CASSERGTSGRFGTGELFF TGTGCCAGCAGCGAGAGGGGGACTAGCGGGAGGTTTGGAACCGGGGAGCTGTTTTTT 19 TRBJ2-2 TRBV7-9 TRBD2 -
CSVVGTSFYNEQFF TGCAGCGTTGTTGGGACTAGCTTTTACAATGAGCAGTTCTTC 14 TRBJ2-1 TRBV29-1 TRBD2 -
CASSQRLAGGGSSYNEQFF TGTGCCAGCAGCCAACGGCTAGCGGGGGGAGGTAGCTCCTACAATGAGCAGTTCTTC 19 TRBJ2-1 TRBV3-1/TRBV3-2 TRBD2 -
CASSMDPATGGNEKLFF TGTGCCAGTAGTATGGATCCCGCGACAGGGGGTAATGAAAAACTGTTTTTT 17 TRBJ1-4 TRBV19 TRBD1 once
CASFTVNTEAFF TGTGCCAGCTTTACAGTGAACACTGAAGCTTTCTTT 12 TRBJ1-1 TRBV28 - few
CASSHIRTRGNEQFF TGCGCCAGCAGCCACATACGGACTAGGGGCAATGAGCAGTTCTTC 15 TRBJ2-1 TRBV4-1 TRBD2 -
CARQSRDRGDEQYF TGTGCCAGACAGAGCCGGGACAGGGGTGACGAGCAGTACTTC 14 TRBJ2-7 TRBV19 TRBD1 -
CASFYSSSGANVLTF TGTGCCAGCTTTTATTCGAGCTCTGGGGCCAACGTCCTGACTTTC 15 TRBJ2-6 TRBV2 - -
CASSNYRNSYEQYF TGTGCCAGCAGCAACTACAGGAATTCCTACGAGCAGTACTTC 14 TRBJ2-7 TRBV7-3 - -
CASSEGLAGESPYEQYF TGTGCCAGCAGCGAGGGACTAGCGGGGGAATCCCCCTACGAGCAGTACTTC 17 TRBJ2-7 TRBV7-9 TRBD2 -
CASGRSGNTIYF TGTGCCAGCGGGCGCTCTGGAAACACCATATATTTT 12 TRBJ1-3 TRBV5-6 - -
CSVGPETQYF TGCAGCGTTGGTCCGGAGACCCAGTACTTC 10 TRBJ2-5 TRBV29-1 - once
CASRGQGVSQHF TGTGCCAGCAGGGGACAGGGGGTGTCCCAGCATTTT 12 TRBJ1-5 TRBV21-1 - -
CASSSASGQETQYF TGTGCCAGCAGTTCCGCTAGCGGGCAAGAGACCCAGTACTTC 14 TRBJ2-5 TRBV28 TRBD2 once
CASSQSTGSVREQFF TGCGCCAGCAGCCAAAGCACAGGGTCTGTAAGGGAGCAGTTCTTC 15 TRBJ2-1 TRBV4-1 - -
CASSQDGTPNIQYF TGTGCCAGCAGTCAAGACGGGACTCCGAACATTCAGTACTTC 14 TRBJ2-4 TRBV6-2/TRBV6-3 - few
CASSLALLGGYQETQYF TGTGCCAGCAGCTTAGCACTCCTCGGGGGGTACCAAGAGACCCAGTACTTC 17 TRBJ2-5 TRBV7-6 TRBD2 -
CASRAGFLQPQHF TGTGCCAGCAGGGCAGGGTTTTTGCAGCCCCAGCATTTT 13 TRBJ1-5 TRBV27 - -
CASSPWDRGLGGGNQPQHF TGTGCCAGCTCACCTTGGGACAGGGGGCTTGGTGGTGGCAATCAGCCCCAGCATTTT 19 TRBJ1-5 TRBV18 TRBD1 -
CASSYQLAGGPYEQYF TGTGCCAGCAGTTACCAACTAGCGGGGGGACCCTACGAGCAGTACTTC 16 TRBJ2-7 TRBV7-2 TRBD2 -
CASSWDRGPGYTF TGTGCCAGCAGCTGGGACAGGGGTCCTGGCTACACCTTC 13 TRBJ1-2 TRBV5-5 TRBD1 few
CASGSARGTEAFF TGTGCTAGTGGTTCGGCTAGGGGCACTGAAGCTTTCTTT 13 TRBJ1-1 TRBV12-5 - few
CASSSGGGSYEQYF TGTGCCAGCAGCTCCGGGGGAGGTTCCTACGAGCAGTACTTC 14 TRBJ2-7 TRBV7-2 - -
CASSIARPGNTQETQYF TGTGCCAGTAGTATAGCGCGCCCGGGAAATACTCAAGAGACCCAGTACTTC 17 TRBJ2-5 TRBV19 - -